This entry features one T cell receptor (beta chain) sequence. Its specificity is not known. The sample belongs to a study of siplizumab effects on memory and regulatory T cells. Broader study findings: The apparent diversity of naive T cells exceeded that of memory cells, and naive T cells seemed to make a major contribution to the alloresponse. Roughly 75-95% of proliferating CD4+ or CD8+ clones lacked a naive or memory phenotype that could be assigned. In siplizumab conditions, mappable alloreactive CD4+ clones averaged around 69% Treg-derived, against 26.9% in controls.

Around 10^5 TCR templates per sample were sequenced. Profiled with immunoSEQ multiplex PCR; TCRdb holds only in-frame clones, not every one. The repertoire holds about 69,000 clones, with over 70% as singletons. This clonotype was sampled from a human donor in good health. Material for sequencing was Tregs sorted from blood.

DNA of the CDR3: TGTGCCTGGGCTTTCGCCGGGGAGCTGTTTTTT. It encodes CAWAFAGELFF. The gene calls are TRBV30 and TRBJ2-2, with D hard to call. The CDR3 loop spans 11 amino acids. From germline, CDR1 is GTSNPN and CDR2 SVGIG (reference sequence). V lost 5 bases and J lost 6, with 7 bases in between.